The next 21 T cell receptor beta chains were all read from a single sample in a study of T cells after yellow fever vaccination. One entry per CDR3 protein, called by TCRdb with MiXCR from the 5' RACE reads. The sample has roughly 63,000 distinct CDR3 sequences, 6% to 7.5% seen once; the top ten hold 35% to 40%. The starting material was CD8+ T cells sorted from PBMCs, obtained 15 days after the yellow fever booster vaccination. These receptors all stem from a man in his thirties or forties who received the YFV17D yellow fever vaccine.

This clonotype was observed many times. The chain recombines TRBV7-9 with TRBJ2-3; 8 bases are shared with TRBD1. With V trimmed by 2 bases and J by 4 bases, 8 bases remained unmatched. The CDR3 has 16 amino acids. From germline, CDR1 is SEHNR and CDR2 FQNEAQ (reference sequence). The CDR3 DNA follows: TGTGCCAGCAGCTTATTTCCGGACAGGGACGCAGATACGCAGTATTTT. As protein: CASSLFPDRDADTQYF.

The sample holds many counts of this clonotype. Here the CDR3 reads CASSGGMNTEAFF. The CDR3 DNA reads TGTGCCAGCAGCGGGGGAATGAACACTGAAGCTTTCTTT. The chain combines TRBV9 with TRBJ1-1, with D uncertain. The CDR3 spans 13 residues. Trimming pared 3 bases from V and 0 bases from J, leaving 6 bases between. Germline-derived CDR1 and CDR2 are SGDLS and YYNGEE.

In its sample, this clonotype was seen many times. The rearrangement uses TRBV5-6 and TRBJ2-1, with 10 bases fitting TRBD2. The CDR3 totals 15 residues. J lost 9 bases, V lost 2 bases, and 8 bases had no gene match. Germline CDR1 and CDR2: SGHDT and YYEEEE. The CDR3 DNA follows: TGTGCCAGCAGCTTTAGCGGGAGGAATCCCGGTGAGCAGTTCTTC. Translation gives CASSFSGRNPGEQFF.

V gene TRBV30 combines with J gene TRBJ2-1; D perhaps matches TRBD2 (5 bases). CDR1 and CDR2 from the germline V gene are GTSNPN and SVGIG (reference sequence). The CDR3 covers 12 residues. The V end lost 4 bases, the J end lost 3 bases, and 7 bases lay between the germline ends. The CDR3 here is CAWTDFYNEQFF. In DNA, the CDR3 is TGTGCCTGGACGGACTTCTACAATGAGCAGTTCTTC.

This chain connects TRBV20-1 to TRBJ2-7; possible D gene TRBD1, 7 bases. CDR3 length: 14 residues. The germline V and J ends were trimmed by 4 bases and 2 bases, with 15 bases remaining between them. Germline V gene data show CDR1 as DFQATT and CDR2 as SNEGSKA (reference sequence). CDR3 residues: CSAKTGRSPYEQYF. In DNA, the CDR3 is TGCAGTGCTAAGACAGGGAGGAGCCCCTACGAGCAGTACTTC.

Only a few counts were recorded for this clonotype. The chain is built from TRBV4-3 and TRBJ1-2; no definite D call. CDR1 is LGHNA and CDR2 is YSLEER in the germline V gene. This CDR3 is 17 amino acids long. V dropped 1 base and J dropped 0 bases, with 15 bases sitting between them. CDR3 bases: TGCGCCAGCAGCCAAGGAGGCAGTGAGCGGGCTAACTATGGCTACACCTTC. It encodes CASSQGGSERANYGYTF.

This clonotype was observed at least ten times. The rearrangement links TRBV20-1 to TRBJ2-7; 7 bases are shared with TRBD2. Germline V gene sequence: CDR1 DFQATT, CDR2 SNEGSKA (reference sequence). CDR3 length equals 15 residues. The DNA of the CDR3 is TGCAGCGCAACTGGGGACGGCGGGAGTTGGTACGAGCAGTACTTC. Protein: CSATGDGGSWYEQYF.

This clonotype was counted many times. The chain combines TRBV6-1 with TRBJ2-7; D gene unclear. The germline V gene has CDR1 MNHNS and CDR2 SASEGT. This CDR3 region has 12 residues. The V and J ends lost 6 bases and 2 bases respectively, with 8 bases between them. The DNA for the CDR3 is TGTGCCAGCAGCACCACGACCTACGAGCAGTACTTC. This gives the protein CASSTTTYEQYF.

This clonotype was counted many times. The V and J genes are TRBV14 and TRBJ2-1, with a possible D match to TRBD1 (6 bases). Germline CDR1 and CDR2: SGHDN and FVKESK. CDR3 length equals 13 residues. V lost 4 bases to trimming and J lost 4 bases, with 8 bases between them. The CDR3 here is CASSRDNYNEQFF. CDR3 nucleotide sequence: TGTGCCAGCAGCCGGGACAATTACAATGAGCAGTTCTTC.

This clonotype appeared many times. The V gene is TRBV9, the J gene TRBJ2-1; D call uncertain. Trimming left V 0 bases short and J 14 bases short, with 12 bases between. This CDR3 spans 12 amino acids. Germline values: CDR1 SGDLS, CDR2 YYNGEE. CDR3 sequence: CASSVGARYKFF. CDR3 sequence (DNA): TGTGCCAGCAGCGTAGGGGCCAGGTATAAGTTCTTC.

V gene TRBV3-1 combines with J gene TRBJ2-2, with TRBD2 matching 10 bases. V dropped 11 bases and J dropped 4; count of bases not matched to a gene: 22. This CDR3 region has 19 residues. Per germline, CDR1 LGHDT and CDR2 YNNKEL (reference sequence). The CDR3 sequence is CAFCLSLSLAGEITGELFF. DNA for the CDR3: TGTGCCTTCTGTTTAAGTCTGAGTCTAGCGGGAGAAATCACCGGGGAGCTGTTTTTT. Filled out from reference TRBV3-1 and TRBJ2-2, the complete variable domain reads DTAVSQTPKYLVTQMGNDKSIKCEQNLGHDTMYWYKQDSKKFLKIMFSYNNKELIINETVPNRFSPKSPDKAHLNLHINSLELGDSAVYFCAFCLSLSLAGEITGELFFGEGSRLTVL.

Ten or more counts support this clonotype. This sequence joins TRBV6-1 and TRBJ1-1; D is ambiguous. The ends were cut back, 1 base at V and 8 bases at J, with 5 bases in the middle. CDR1 and CDR2 from the germline V gene are MNHNS and SASEGT. CDR3 length equals 11 residues. The CDR3 sequence is CASSEGSEAFF. The CDR3 region has the DNA TGTGCCAGCAGTGAAGGGTCGGAAGCTTTCTTT.

Concerning this clonotype itself: This sequence may be a read error, since a much larger clone differs from it by one base. The chain is built from TRBV9 and TRBJ2-3; TRBD1 agrees at 11 bases. Germline values: CDR1 SGDLS, CDR2 YYNGEE. This CDR3 is 17 amino acids long. The DNA for the CDR3 is TGTGCCAGCGGCGTAACCGGGACAGGGGGGAGCACAGATACGCAGTATTTT. It yields the protein CASGVTGTGGSTDTQYF.

In nucleotides, the CDR3 is TGTGCCGGGTATGGTCCAGCGAGTAGCTCCTACGAGCAGTACTTC. It codes for CAGYGPASSSYEQYF. V usage is TRBV5-6 and J usage is TRBJ2-7; D not resolved. V lost 10 bases and J 0 bases, leaving 20 bases between the germline ends. The CDR3 runs to 15 residues. Germline-derived CDR1 and CDR2 are SGHDT and YYEEEE.

The table lists this clonotype with a few counts. In nucleotides, the CDR3 is TGTGCCAGCAGTTTGCTCTCGAAGCGGGAGGTCGGCAATGAGCAGTTCTTC. Amino acid sequence: CASSLLSKREVGNEQFF. The chain carries TRBV27 and TRBJ2-1; 9 bases are a match to TRBD2. Trimming at V came to 3 bases and at J to 6 bases, leaving 12 bases not matched to a gene. The length of the CDR3 is 17 residues. Germline V gene lookup returns CDR1 MNHEY and CDR2 SMNVEV (reference sequence).

This clonotype has a count of ten or more. The chain couples TRBV11-2 to TRBJ2-1; no clear D. Germline CDR1 and CDR2: SGHAT and FQNNGV. The CDR3 extends over 12 amino acids. V lost 7 bases to trimming and J lost 6 bases, with 10 bases between them. The CDR3 nucleotides are TGTGCCAGCAACGGCGGCCTCAATGAGCAGTTCTTC. The encoded protein is CASNGGLNEQFF.

The chain employs TRBV20-1 and TRBJ1-5; D gene ambiguous. V was clipped by 0 bases and J by 9 bases, with 24 bases between them. This CDR3 has 17 residues. Germline V CDR1 and CDR2: DFQATT, SNEGSKA (reference sequence). CDR3 sequence (DNA): TGCAGTGCTAGAGATGCCCTGTCGGTTTGGGATCCGTGGCCCCAGCATTTT. Its protein product is CSARDALSVWDPWPQHF.

This clonotype has a count of ten or more. The gene calls are TRBV5-1 and TRBJ2-7; 7 nucleotides match TRBD2. This CDR3 comprises 15 residues. The junction had 7 bases not matched to a gene; V was cut back by 1 base and J by 3 bases. From germline, CDR1 is SGHRS and CDR2 YFSETQ. In DNA, the CDR3 is TGCGCCAGCAGCTTGAAGGCTAGCGGCTACTACGAGCAGTACTTC. Its translation is CASSLKASGYYEQYF.

In its sample, this clonotype was seen many times. The V and J genes are TRBV7-9 and TRBJ2-5; D remains ambiguous. Trimming took off 5 bases at V and 3 bases at J, with 7 bases between the two ends. Per germline, CDR1 SEHNR and CDR2 FQNEAQ (reference sequence). CDR3 length: 12 amino acids. In nucleotides, the CDR3 is TGTGCCAGCAGCATGGACGAAGAGACCCAGTACTTC. As protein: CASSMDEETQYF.

This clonotype was recorded at least ten times. The J gene is TRBJ2-3, the V gene TRBV11-2; possibly TRBD1 or TRBD2 for D (5 bases each). The V end was cut by 4 bases, the J end by 2 bases, with 13 bases between. CDR1 SGHAT and CDR2 FQNNGV come from the germline V gene. This CDR3 has 15 amino acids. The CDR3 sequence is CASSSWDRLTDTQYF. CDR3 DNA sequence: TGTGCCAGCAGCTCTTGGGACCGACTCACAGATACGCAGTATTTT.

This clonotype showed up many times. The chain combines TRBV6-1 with TRBJ2-7; 9 positions match TRBD1. This CDR3 comprises 15 residues. J lost 7 bases, V lost 1 base, and 8 bases had no gene match. Looked up from germline, CDR1 is MNHNS and CDR2 is SASEGT. CDR3 in DNA: TGTGCCAGCAGTGAAGAGGTGGGACAGGGATCTGAGCAGTACTTC. It is translated as CASSEEVGQGSEQYF.